The present TCR beta chain was sequenced within a study of OX40 agonist ivuxolimab in advanced cancers. Sequencing used immunoSEQ multiplex PCR; TCRdb keeps in-frame clones, though not all of them. The sample includes tens of thousands of clones, around four fifths of them seen just once. The TCR originated in an adult with an advanced solid tumor such as melanoma, head and neck, liver or kidney cancer. Sequences were derived from CD4+ or CD8+ T cells sorted from blood, sampled in a trial of the OX40 agonist ivuxolimab.

The CDR3 here is CASSAGGSNSPLHF. DNA of the CDR3: TGCGCCAGCAGCGCAGGGGGCTCGAATTCACCCCTCCACTTT. The rearrangement joins TRBV5-1 to TRBJ1-6, with 8 bases identical to TRBD1. V lost 4 bases, J lost 7 bases, and 4 bases stayed unmatched. The CDR3 contains 14 residues. The V gene's germline CDR1 is SGHRS and CDR2 YFSETQ.